This TCR beta chain derives from a study of beta chain features in type 1 diabetes. Reverse transcription of all isolated RNA meant that expressed TCRB transcripts were sequenced. Method: immunoSEQ multiplex PCR; TCRdb's copy keeps in-frame clones and lacks some. The table includes around 340,000 clones, roughly a fifth detected once. Trimming stripped 0 bases from V and 0 bases from J, with 6 bases between. CDR1 is SGDLS and CDR2 is YYNGEE in the germline V gene. The CDR3 is 14 amino acids. With regard to this clone: Its matching antigen is unknown. The same CDR3 also results from other DNA sequences found in this sample.

Whole-study results and caveats: A possible short-template PCR bias applies equally to patients and controls. Patients' naive, central memory and regulatory TCRB repertoires appeared more alike than those of healthy donors. Within each of all four CD4+ subsets, Type 1 diabetes patients had TCRB CDR3s that were moderately but significantly shorter. No resolution was reached here on whether HLA type influences TCRB rearrangement.

The sample taken for sequencing was naive CD4+ T cells from blood. This sequence was found in a woman aged 18-29 years in good health. The chain has TRBV9 and TRBJ1-2; D remains unclear. Here the CDR3 reads CASSVGTANYGYTF. In nucleotides, the CDR3 is TGTGCCAGCAGCGTAGGTACAGCTAACTATGGCTACACCTTC.